This T cell receptor (beta chain) was recorded in a study of blood T cell repertoires in COVID-19. The repertoire was sequenced with immunoSEQ multiplex PCR; TCRdb's copy has only in-frame clones and lacks some. The sample lists 270,000 or so clones, more than 85% occurring once. This clone was detected only a few times. With 0 bases clipped from V and 3 bases from J, the junction kept 9 bases outside the gene matches. From germline, CDR1 is MNHEY and CDR2 SVGEGT. This CDR3 spans 17 amino acids. This chain connects TRBV6-2 or TRBV6-3 to TRBJ1-2; 8 bases map to TRBD1. Material for sequencing was peripheral blood. This TCR was sampled from a man aged 35-49 years with acute or convalescent COVID-19. In DNA form, the CDR3 reads TGTGCCAGCAGTTACTCGAGCAGGGGGCGCTGGGACTATGGCTACACCTTC. It encodes CASSYSSRGRWDYGYTF.